The 5 T cell receptor beta chains presented below share a single source sample, sequenced in a study of blood T cell repertoires in COVID-19. TCRdb keeps only in-frame clones here, not all; method: immunoSEQ multiplex PCR. Altogether over 75,000 clones are present, nearly 90% being singletons, with the ten largest covering roughly 5.2%. Sequenced sample: peripheral blood. These receptors were obtained from a woman of 80 years or more with active COVID-19.

The chain joins TRBV5-5 to TRBJ2-7; D is undetermined. V was clipped by 4 bases and J by 3 bases, with 11 bases between them. CDR1 and CDR2 from the germline V gene are SGHKS and YYEKEE (reference sequence). CDR3 size: 13 residues. Written as DNA, the CDR3 is TGTGCCAGCAGCCCCCCCCAGGTCTACGAGCAGTACTTC. It is translated as CASSPPQVYEQYF.

Comments on this clone: Other DNA sequences in the sample encode the same CDR3. J is TRBJ2-1 and V is TRBV18; 8 bases line up with TRBD1. Looked up from germline, CDR1 is KGHSH and CDR2 is LQKENI. The CDR3 length is 15 residues. V was clipped by 2 bases and J by 0 bases; unmatched bases: 0. The CDR3 here is CASSPGQGSYNEQFF. CDR3 in DNA: TGTGCCAGCTCACCAGGACAGGGCTCCTACAATGAGCAGTTCTTC.

The chain is built from TRBV9 and TRBJ1-3, with D uncertain. Trimming removed 1 base at V and 0 bases at J, with 11 bases between. The CDR3 consists of 16 residues. Germline V lookup: CDR1 SGDLS, CDR2 YYNGEE. The CDR3 region has the DNA TGTGCCAGCAGCGTACCGGGAGTGGACTCTGGAAACACCATATATTTT. The encoded protein is CASSVPGVDSGNTIYF.

The gene calls are TRBV28 and TRBJ2-1; 13 bases map to TRBD2. Germline assignment: CDR1 MDHEN and CDR2 SYDVKM. The length of the CDR3 is 15 residues. V lost 5 bases to trimming and J lost 6 bases; unmatched junction nucleotides: 4. DNA for the CDR3: TGTGCCAGCAGTGAGACTAGCGGGAGGCGCAATGAGCAGTTCTTC. This codes for CASSETSGRRNEQFF.

The genes are TRBV5-5 and TRBJ2-1; a possible D gene is TRBD2 (6 bases). V was cut by 5 bases and J by 10 bases, with 10 bases left in between. In germline, CDR1 is SGHKS, CDR2 YYEKEE (reference sequence). This CDR3 comprises 11 residues. The CDR3, as DNA: TGTGCCAGCAGTGGACTATCAGAGCAGTTCTTC. It codes for CASSGLSEQFF.